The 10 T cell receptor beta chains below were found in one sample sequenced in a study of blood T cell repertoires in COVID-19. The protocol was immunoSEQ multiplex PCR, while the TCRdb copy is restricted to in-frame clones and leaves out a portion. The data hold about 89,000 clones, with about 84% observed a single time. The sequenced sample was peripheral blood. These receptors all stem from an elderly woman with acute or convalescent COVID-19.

The CDR3 sequence is CATSGGGYNEQFF. The DNA for the CDR3 is TGTGCCACCAGCGGGGGGGGGTACAATGAGCAGTTCTTC. V gene TRBV24-1 combines with J gene TRBJ2-1; 8 bases match TRBD2. V trimming: 7 bases; J trimming: 4 bases; junction bases outside the gene matches: 2. Per germline, CDR1 KGHDR and CDR2 SFDVKD. The CDR3 runs to 13 residues.

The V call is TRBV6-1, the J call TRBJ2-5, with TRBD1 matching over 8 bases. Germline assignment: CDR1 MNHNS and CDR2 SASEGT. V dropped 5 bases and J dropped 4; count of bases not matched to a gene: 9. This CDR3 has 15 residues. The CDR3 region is CASSSGQGRGETQYF. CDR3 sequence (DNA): TGTGCCAGCAGTTCAGGACAGGGCCGGGGAGAGACCCAGTACTTC.

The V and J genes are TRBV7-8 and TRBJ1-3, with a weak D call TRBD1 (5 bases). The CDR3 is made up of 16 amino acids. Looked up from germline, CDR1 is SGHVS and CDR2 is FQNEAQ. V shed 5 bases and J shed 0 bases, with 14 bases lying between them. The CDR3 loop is CASSQGLGSSGNTIYF. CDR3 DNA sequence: TGTGCCAGCAGCCAGGGACTCGGAAGCTCTGGAAACACCATATATTTT.

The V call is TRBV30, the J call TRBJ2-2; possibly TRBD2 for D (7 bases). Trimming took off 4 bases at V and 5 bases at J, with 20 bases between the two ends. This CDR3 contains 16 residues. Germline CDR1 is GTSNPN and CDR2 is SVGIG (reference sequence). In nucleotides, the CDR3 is TGTGCCTGGAATTTTAGGGGGGGCAGTTTTACCGGGGAGCTGTTTTTT. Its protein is CAWNFRGGSFTGELFF.

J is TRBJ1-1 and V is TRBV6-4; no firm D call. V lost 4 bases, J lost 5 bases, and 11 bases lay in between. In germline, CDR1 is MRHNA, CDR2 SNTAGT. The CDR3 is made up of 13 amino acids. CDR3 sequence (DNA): TGTGCCAGCAGTGCAGGCGCTCGGACTGAAGCTTTCTTT. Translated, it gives CASSAGARTEAFF.

The CDR3 loop is CASSPDRQGVTEAFF. For the CDR3, the DNA is TGTGCCAGCAGTCCAGACAGACAAGGGGTCACTGAAGCTTTCTTT. J is TRBJ1-1 and V is TRBV6-2 or TRBV6-3; weak D call: TRBD1 (5 bases). In germline, CDR1 is MNHEY, CDR2 SVGEGT. This CDR3 is built from 15 residues. Trimming removed 5 bases from V and 4 bases from J, with 17 bases in between.

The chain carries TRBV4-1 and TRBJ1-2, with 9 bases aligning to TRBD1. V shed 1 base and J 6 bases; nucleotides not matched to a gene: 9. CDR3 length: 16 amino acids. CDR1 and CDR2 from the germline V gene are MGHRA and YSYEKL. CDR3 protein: CASSQGLYDRGNGYTF. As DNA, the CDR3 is TGCGCCAGCAGCCAAGGATTATACGACAGGGGGAATGGCTACACCTTC.

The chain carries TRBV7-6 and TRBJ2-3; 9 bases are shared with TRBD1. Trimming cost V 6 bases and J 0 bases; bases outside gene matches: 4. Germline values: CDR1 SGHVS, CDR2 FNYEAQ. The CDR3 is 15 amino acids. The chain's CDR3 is CASRIGTGSTDTQYF. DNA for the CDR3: TGTGCCAGCAGGATCGGGACAGGGAGCACAGATACGCAGTATTTT.

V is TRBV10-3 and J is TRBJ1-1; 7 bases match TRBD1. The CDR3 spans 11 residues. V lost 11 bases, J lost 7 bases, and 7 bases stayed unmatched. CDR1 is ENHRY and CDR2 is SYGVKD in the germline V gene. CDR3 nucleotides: TGTGCCGCCTTGACAGGGAGTGAAGCTTTCTTT. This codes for CAALTGSEAFF.

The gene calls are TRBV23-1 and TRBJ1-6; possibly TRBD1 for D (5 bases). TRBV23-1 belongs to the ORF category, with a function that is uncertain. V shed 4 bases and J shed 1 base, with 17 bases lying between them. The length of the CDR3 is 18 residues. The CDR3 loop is CASSRIYRTGSYNSPLHF. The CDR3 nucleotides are TGCGCCAGCAGTCGTATCTACAGGACCGGATCCTATAATTCACCCCTCCACTTT.